This TCR beta chain emerged from a study of radiotherapy plus CTLA-4 blockade in lung cancer. Sequenced by immunoSEQ multiplex PCR; TCRdb stores in-frame clones only, minus some. The sample has just over 60,000 clones, 60% to 80% seen once. V lost 4 bases to trimming and J lost 0 bases, with 6 bases between them. The CDR3 totals 13 residues. The germline CDR1 and CDR2 sequences are MNHNY and SVGAGI (reference sequence). Here the sequenced sample was peripheral blood, taken from a patient treated with radiotherapy plus ipilimumab. The chain joins TRBV6-6 to TRBJ1-1; D uncertain. The TCR was taken from a human donor with non-small cell lung cancer who had a complete response to radiotherapy plus ipilimumab. CDR3 coding DNA: TGTGCCAGCAGTTTAAACCTGAACACTGAAGCTTTCTTT. Amino acids: CASSLNLNTEAFF.